A selection of T cell receptor beta chains follows, all from one sample in a study of blood T cell repertoires in COVID-19. Sequencing was performed with immunoSEQ multiplex PCR; in TCRdb, only in-frame clones are kept and a portion is missing. The sample carries tens of thousands of clones, more than 75% recorded once. Sequenced input: peripheral blood. The receptors were gathered from a woman of 80 years or more with active COVID-19. Both conserved end residues are part of each CDR3. A D gene is named only where the DNA matches it firmly. Not every row has a clone size; where given, it reads once, few, many or a size class.

j_call clone_size v_call d_call cdr3_nt cdr3_aa
TRBJ2-7 NA TRBV7-2 NA TGTGCCAGCAGCTCGCGGGACTTGTACGAGCAGTACTTC CASSSRDLYEQYF
TRBJ1-4 few TRBV6-6 NA TGTGCCAGCAGTTACTCCTCAACAACAACTAATGAAAAACTGTTTTTT CASSYSSTTTNEKLFF
TRBJ2-7 NA TRBV5-1 TRBD2 TGCGCCAGCAGTCCCGGGACTAATCGCTACGAGCAGTACTTC CASSPGTNRYEQYF
TRBJ2-7 NA TRBV6-5 NA TGTGCCAGCAGTTACTCCCGACTTGCTTACGAGCAGTACTTC CASSYSRLAYEQYF
TRBJ2-2 NA TRBV4-2 NA TGTGCCAGCAGCCAAGATAGTGGGGAGGCCGGGGAGCTGTTTTTT CASSQDSGEAGELFF
TRBJ1-3 NA TRBV18 NA TGTGCCAGCTCACGATCGACAGGCTCTGGAAACACCATATATTTT CASSRSTGSGNTIYF
TRBJ2-7 few TRBV6-5 TRBD1 TGTGCCAGCAGAAACCGGGACAGGGGGGAGCAGTACTTC CASRNRDRGEQYF
TRBJ2-5 NA TRBV20-1 NA TGCAGTGCTAGAATCCGGGAGACCCAGTACTTC CSARIRETQYF
TRBJ2-3 NA TRBV3-1/TRBV3-2 NA TGTGCCAGCAGCCGAGCCGGACAGTTATACACAGATACGCAGTATTTT CASSRAGQLYTDTQYF
TRBJ2-5 NA TRBV29-1 TRBD2 TGCAGCGCCTTGACTAGCGGGAGGGGGGAGACCCAGTACTTC CSALTSGRGETQYF
TRBJ2-3 once TRBV5-1 NA TGCGCCAGCAGGCTGGGGGCGAGCACAGATACGCAGTATTTT CASRLGASTDTQYF
TRBJ2-7 NA TRBV28 NA TGTGCCAGCATTGACTCAAGCTCCTACGAGCAGTACTTC CASIDSSSYEQYF
TRBJ2-7 NA TRBV15 TRBD1 TGTGCCACCAGCATAGACAGGGGGTTCTCCTACGAGCAGTACTTC CATSIDRGFSYEQYF
TRBJ2-1 few TRBV4-3 TRBD2 TGCGCCAGCAGCCATGCTATGACTAGCGGGGCACATGAGCAGTTCTTC CASSHAMTSGAHEQFF